This T cell receptor (beta chain) stems from a study of blood T cell repertoires in COVID-19 (dated by TCRdb to the early 2020s). Background for the entire study: The collaborator samples originated in the United States, Italy and Spain and spanned the acute and convalescent phases of COVID-19. The prospective study material was composed of cDNA or gDNA derived from T cells, B-cell-depleted T cells, or PBMCs. The dataset comprised deeply sampled blood TCRbeta repertoires from subjects exposed to, actively infected with, or recovered from COVID-19. A freely available public database, intended as a resource for researchers studying the immune response to SARS-CoV-2, is where the repertoires were released. Samples were obtained from the ongoing ImmuneRACE study (first 160 participants) and from approximately 1,200 subjects provided by 6 global collaborators. The sample metadata nearly always contained a de-identified subject ID, COVID-19 status, age in years and sex. Where available, HLA class I and class II types were taken from metadata supplied by the sample provider and were not determined by assay-based typing.

CDR1 SGHDN and CDR2 FVKESK were looked up in the germline V gene. Including cysteine and phenylalanine, the CDR3 has 16 amino acids. The entry retains the CDR3 DNA only, 48 bases that are in frame from base 1. V is reduced by 4 bases and J by 8 bases, leaving a spacing of 21 bases between them. In the prospective study, participants were about 18 to 95 years old, resided in 24 geographic areas of the United States, and were enrolled through a virtual design. To assign participants to cohorts, the prospective study relied on clinical history that participants themselves reported in a screening survey and a study questionnaire. Recovered participants in ImmuneRACE Cohort 3 were defined by two consecutive negative NP/OP PCR tests, clearance by a healthcare professional, or resolution of symptoms. Each participant in the prospective study had whole blood, serum and a nasopharyngeal or oropharyngeal swab collected by mobile phlebotomists. Over a roughly two-month period, participants in the prospective study had the option of providing additional blood draws and questionnaires. Blood samples from the prospective study were shipped frozen or at room temperature prior to DNA extraction.

Findings and caveats that apply to the study as a whole: The quantity of clinical and demographic metadata differed by source and by participant and was supplied without curation.

This clone was picked up one time. There is no known antigen for this receptor. No clone much larger than this one lies a single base away; base qualities are absent. TCRbeta CDR3 regions were amplified from genomic DNA using the immunoSEQ Assay, a bias-controlled multiplex PCR. Per the original workflow: The number of nucleated cells in each sample was estimated from the amplification of reference gene primers within the assay. Sequence reads were collapsed and filtered to measure the absolute abundance of every unique TCRbeta CDR3 rearrangement. For each sample, productive Simpson clonality was calculated as the square root of Simpson's diversity index across productive rearrangements. This immuneACCESS table, as held by TCRdb, lists in-frame sequences with V and J called but not all clones. Of the missing ones, under half trace to an unresolved V gene in checked studies; the others have no known cause. V and J calls and clone size are copied from that table; D and trimming were computed from the DNA. For this sample the table gives 400,000 to 450,000 clones, of which around 89% were detected only once. In total, the top ten clones hold more than 0.95% of the sample.

Sequencing used PBMCs or T cells enriched from blood (not recorded which). The rearrangement joined TRBV14 to TRBJ2-1; TRBD2 is a weak D gene call, 6 bases matching. This TCR derives from a man aged 25 to 45 who had recovered from COVID-19. The CDR3 protein: CASSLGGTGISYEQFF. The sequenced DNA is TGTGCCAGCAGCCTTGGCGGGACTGGTATTTCATATGAGCAGTTCTTC.